These T cell receptor beta chains were read from a single sample in a study of blood T cell repertoires in COVID-19. The repertoire was sequenced with immunoSEQ multiplex PCR; TCRdb's copy has only in-frame clones and lacks some. This sample has under 250,000 clones; around 81% occur once, and the top ten carry approximately 4.4%. The sequenced sample was peripheral blood. All receptors come from a man in his forties or fifties with active or convalescent COVID-19. CDR3s include the opening cysteine and the closing phenylalanine or tryptophan. D genes are given only for firm matches. Size is omitted from some rows. Given values are once, few, many or a class for expanded clones.

clone_size	v_call	d_call	j_call	cdr3_nt	cdr3_aa
NA	TRBV15	TRBD1	TRBJ2-7	TGTGCCACCAGCATCAACACCGGGACAGGGGCCTACGAGCAGTACTTC	CATSINTGTGAYEQYF
NA	TRBV4-2	NA	TRBJ1-4	TGTGCCAGCAGCCAAGGCGGGGGGCCGCTGGGCGATGCAACTAATGAAAAACTGTTTTTT	CASSQGGGPLGDATNEKLFF
NA	TRBV25-1	TRBD1	TRBJ2-1	TGTGCCAGCAGTGCCCAGGGGGTTGAGCAGTTCTTC	CASSAQGVEQFF
NA	TRBV28	NA	TRBJ1-1	TGTGCCAGTAACAGGGAAGCGGAGAACACTGAAGCTTTCTTT	CASNREAENTEAFF
NA	TRBV7-2	TRBD2	TRBJ2-3	TGTGCCAGCAGCTTAGCGGGAGGGAGTGCCCCAGATACGCAGTATTTT	CASSLAGGSAPDTQYF
NA	TRBV6-2/TRBV6-3	NA	TRBJ1-5	TGTGCCAGCAGTTACGTCTCCGGGAATAGCAATCAGCCCCAGCATTTT	CASSYVSGNSNQPQHF
few	TRBV16	TRBD1	TRBJ1-5	TGTGCCAGCAGCCCGGGACAGGGGTTGAGTCAGCCCCAGCATTTT	CASSPGQGLSQPQHF
few	TRBV19	NA	TRBJ1-6	TGTGCCAGTAGTAAAAGACAGGAGAGCTCCTATAATTCACCCCTCCACTTT	CASSKRQESSYNSPLHF
NA	TRBV5-1	TRBD1	TRBJ1-3	TGCGCCAGCCGCCCCCGGGACAGCCTCTCTGGAAACACCATATATTTT	CASRPRDSLSGNTIYF
NA	TRBV21-1	NA	TRBJ1-4	TGTGCCAGCAGCAAAGGGGACAAGTACCCTGAAAAACTGTTTTTT	CASSKGDKYPEKLFF
NA	TRBV19	TRBD1	TRBJ1-4	TGTGCCAGTAGTAGCCCGGGACAGGGTTATGAAAAACTGTTTTTT	CASSSPGQGYEKLFF
NA	TRBV19	NA	TRBJ1-6	TGTGCCAGTAGTGGAGCAAGGGACGCGGGGAATTCACCCCTCCACTTT	CASSGARDAGNSPLHF
NA	TRBV2	NA	TRBJ1-2	TGTGCCAGCACAGATGGCTACACCTTC	CASTDGYTF
NA	TRBV11-1	NA	TRBJ1-1	TGTGCCAGCAGCCCCGAGGTTGGCACTGAAGCTTTCTTT	CASSPEVGTEAFF
NA	TRBV6-5	NA	TRBJ2-5	TGTGCCAGCGGGGGTGGGGGCTCCGGAGAGACCCAGTACTTC	CASGGGGSGETQYF
NA	TRBV5-6	TRBD1	TRBJ1-2	TGTGCCAGCAGCCCGGGACAGGGGGACTATGGCTACACCTTC	CASSPGQGDYGYTF
NA	TRBV3-1/TRBV3-2	TRBD2	TRBJ2-3	TGTGCCAGCAGCCTCTCCGGGACTACCCGCACAGATACGCAGTATTTT	CASSLSGTTRTDTQYF
once	TRBV19	NA	TRBJ1-2	TGTGCCAGTAGTCTTCCTGGACACCCTGATGGCTACACCTTC	CASSLPGHPDGYTF
few	TRBV9	TRBD2	TRBJ2-7	TGTGCCAGCAGCCCCCGGATGGGCGGGGGGGAGAACGAGCAGTACTTC	CASSPRMGGGENEQYF
few	TRBV5-4	NA	TRBJ2-3	TGTGCCAGCAGCCCTATTGACACAGATACGCAGTATTTT	CASSPIDTDTQYF
NA	TRBV6-2/TRBV6-3	NA	TRBJ1-2	TGTGCCAGCAGCCCCGCGGCTAACAGGGTCGGCAGCAGGGGTGGCTACACCTTC	CASSPAANRVGSRGGYTF
once	TRBV3-1/TRBV3-2	TRBD1	TRBJ2-7	TGTGCCAGCAGCCAAGACCCAGACAGGGGGCGCGAGCAGTACTTC	CASSQDPDRGREQYF
NA	TRBV27	NA	TRBJ1-1	TGTGCCAGCAGTTTATCAGCCGGGGGCACTGAAGCTTTCTTT	CASSLSAGGTEAFF
few	TRBV11-2	NA	TRBJ1-1	TGTGCCAGCAGCTTCAGCACTGAAGCTTTCTTT	CASSFSTEAFF
NA	TRBV6-2/TRBV6-3	NA	TRBJ1-5	TGTGCCAGCAGTTACTCTCGGAGCAATCAGCCCCAGCATTTT	CASSYSRSNQPQHF
NA	TRBV7-3	NA	TRBJ2-1	TGTGCCAGCAGCTTAACGGGGAGCTCCTACAATGAGCAGTTCTTC	CASSLTGSSYNEQFF
few	TRBV4-1	NA	TRBJ1-5	TGCGCCAGCAGCCAAGATCCCGATCAGCCCCAGCATTTT	CASSQDPDQPQHF
NA	TRBV24-1	TRBD1	TRBJ1-6	TGTGCCACCAGTGACAGGGACAGGGCTAATTCACCCCTCCACTTT	CATSDRDRANSPLHF
NA	TRBV6-1	TRBD1	TRBJ1-5	TGTGCCAGCAGTGAAGTGACAGGGGTAGGGGATCAGCCCCAGCATTTT	CASSEVTGVGDQPQHF
NA	TRBV7-6	TRBD2	TRBJ2-7	TGTGCCAGCAGCTTAGACGGTAGCGGGCGCTACGAGCAGTACTTC	CASSLDGSGRYEQYF
NA	TRBV19	NA	TRBJ2-3	TGTGCCAGTAGTATTAGGGGGGATACGCAGTATTTT	CASSIRGDTQYF
NA	TRBV30	TRBD2	TRBJ2-1	TGTGCCTGGACGGGGGGAGCGGGGAGAAACAATGAGCAGTTCTTC	CAWTGGAGRNNEQFF
few	TRBV4-2	NA	TRBJ2-3	TGTGCCAGCAGCCAATACCCCAGCGATGAAACAGATACGCAGTATTTT	CASSQYPSDETDTQYF
NA	TRBV7-3	NA	TRBJ1-4	TGTGCCAGCAGCTCCCAAGACTTTCCGGCCCCGTGGGAAAAACTGTTTTTT	CASSSQDFPAPWEKLFF
once	TRBV2	NA	TRBJ1-2	TGTGCCAGCAGTGCGGCAGGGGACTATGGCTACACCTTC	CASSAAGDYGYTF
NA	TRBV7-9	NA	TRBJ1-6	TGTGCCAGCAGCCAAGAGGGCTGGAGTTCACCCCTCCACTTT	CASSQEGWSSPLHF
NA	TRBV2	NA	TRBJ1-1	TGTGCCAGCAGTGCAGGGCCGCGGGGGACTGAAGCTTTCTTT	CASSAGPRGTEAFF
NA	TRBV5-1	NA	TRBJ1-1	TGCGCCAGCAGCTTGGACGGGATCACTGAAGCTTTCTTT	CASSLDGITEAFF
NA	TRBV6-5	NA	TRBJ2-4	TGTGCCAGCAGTTCTAATATAGCCAAAAACATTCAGTACTTC	CASSSNIAKNIQYF
NA	TRBV5-1	TRBD2	TRBJ2-1	TGCGCCAGCAGCTTAGAAAGCGGGGGCTACAATGAGCAGTTCTTC	CASSLESGGYNEQFF
NA	TRBV5-1	NA	TRBJ1-2	TGCGCCAGCAGCTTGACCGGGACCGCGACAGGAGGCTACACCTTC	CASSLTGTATGGYTF
NA	TRBV2	NA	TRBJ1-1	TGTGCCAGTGAGAACAGGGTAAATGGGGACACTGAAGCTTTCTTT	CASENRVNGDTEAFF
NA	TRBV6-5	TRBD1	TRBJ1-5	TGTGCCAGCAGTCCCTGGACAGGGGGCAATCAGCCCCAGCATTTT	CASSPWTGGNQPQHF
NA	TRBV6-5	TRBD1	TRBJ1-1	TGTGCCAGCAGTTACAGGACAGGGCAAACTGAAGCTTTCTTT	CASSYRTGQTEAFF
NA	TRBV14	TRBD1	TRBJ1-1	TGTGCCAGCAGCCGGCACAGGGGGCGCGAGCTCACTGAAGCTTTCTTT	CASSRHRGRELTEAFF
NA	TRBV19	TRBD1	TRBJ2-7	TGTGCCAGTAGTATAGACCCCGGGACAGCCAAGCAGTACTTC	CASSIDPGTAKQYF
NA	TRBV19	NA	TRBJ2-5	TGTGCCAGTAGTCTGGGACTTCAAGAGACCCAGTACTTC	CASSLGLQETQYF
NA	TRBV3-1/TRBV3-2	TRBD1	TRBJ1-4	TGTGCCAGCAGCCTCAGACAGGGACAAAATGAAAAACTGTTTTTT	CASSLRQGQNEKLFF
NA	TRBV20-1	NA	TRBJ1-1	TGCAGTGCTAGCTCAGTCGCCGGGGCTTTCTTT	CSASSVAGAFF
NA	TRBV28	TRBD1	TRBJ1-1	TGTGCCAGCGGTCTCGGGACAGCCACTGAAGCTTTCTTT	CASGLGTATEAFF
NA	TRBV5-1	NA	TRBJ2-3	TGCGCCAGCAGCTCCACCCAGGGTACCTCAGGTACGCAGTATTTT	CASSSTQGTSGTQYF
NA	TRBV6-5	TRBD1	TRBJ1-5	TGTGCCAGCCATACCCGGGACAGGAGCAATCAGCCCCAGCATTTT	CASHTRDRSNQPQHF
NA	TRBV11-2	NA	TRBJ1-3	TGTGCCAGCAGCACCGTCGGGGGCTCTGGAAACACCATATATTTT	CASSTVGGSGNTIYF
NA	TRBV7-9	TRBD2	TRBJ2-7	TGTGCCAGCAGCTCACCTGCAAGCGGGGGGCTTAGCTCCTACGAGCAGTACTTC	CASSSPASGGLSSYEQYF